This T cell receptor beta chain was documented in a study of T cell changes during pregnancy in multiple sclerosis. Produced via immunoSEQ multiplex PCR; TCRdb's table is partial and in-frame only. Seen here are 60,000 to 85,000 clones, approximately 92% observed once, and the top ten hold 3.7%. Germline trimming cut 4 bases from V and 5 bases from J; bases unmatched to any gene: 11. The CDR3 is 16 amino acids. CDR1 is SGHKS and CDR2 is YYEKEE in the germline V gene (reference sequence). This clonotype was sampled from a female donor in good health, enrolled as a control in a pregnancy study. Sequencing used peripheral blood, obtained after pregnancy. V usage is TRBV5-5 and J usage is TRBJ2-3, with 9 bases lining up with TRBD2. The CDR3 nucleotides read TGTGCCAGCAGCCGGTGGGGTAGCGGGGGTGGAGATACGCAGTATTTT. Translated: CASSRWGSGGGDTQYF.